This T cell receptor beta chain was identified in a study of CD8 T cells in Susac syndrome. Overall study results and limits: The study admitted that it had a relatively small number of individuals in its TCR sequencing and HLA analysis.

Negative isolation yielded CD4+ and CD8+ T cells, and FACS enriched TEMRA cells. For this clonotype: The antigen is undetermined.

With random hexamers, roughly 0.5 to 1 ug RNA was reverse transcribed. MiXCR, run by TCRdb on the immunoSEQ multiplex PCR reads, gives a single entry per CDR3 protein. The sample records some 300,000 distinct CDR3 sequences, about 91% being singletons. The V end lost 0 bases, the J end lost 3 bases, and 11 bases lay between the germline ends. Germline V gene data show CDR1 as LGHNA and CDR2 as YSLEER. The CDR3 is 15 amino acids. What was sequenced was CD8+ T cells from PBMCs. This receptor was obtained from a human donor with multiple sclerosis. The rearrangement links TRBV4-3 to TRBJ1-1, with D maybe TRBD1 (5 bases). In nucleotides, the CDR3 is TGCGCCAGCAGCCAAGATACGGGACGGTACACTGAAGCTTTCTTT. Its protein is CASSQDTGRYTEAFF.